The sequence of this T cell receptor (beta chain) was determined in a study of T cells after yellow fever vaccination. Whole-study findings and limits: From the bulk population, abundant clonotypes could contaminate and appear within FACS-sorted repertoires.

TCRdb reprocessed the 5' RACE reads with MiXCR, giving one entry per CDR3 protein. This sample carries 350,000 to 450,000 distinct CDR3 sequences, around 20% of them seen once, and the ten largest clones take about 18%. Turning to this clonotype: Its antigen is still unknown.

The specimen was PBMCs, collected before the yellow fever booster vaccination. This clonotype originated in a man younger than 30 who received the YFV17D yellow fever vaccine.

CDR3 residues: CASRSTGQSWKFF. DNA of the CDR3: TGTGCCAGCAGGTCGACAGGGCAGTCTTGGAAGTTCTTC. The chain recombines TRBV7-9 with TRBJ2-1; 7 bases map to TRBD1. CDR1 and CDR2 (germline): SEHNR, FQNEAQ (reference sequence). CDR3 size: 13 residues. V was pared by 6 bases and J by 14 bases, with 13 bases of the junction left unmatched.